A selection of T cell receptor beta chains follows, all from one sample in a study of spatial heterogeneity in lung cancer. MiXCR was run by TCRdb on the 5' RACE reads, yielding one entry per CDR3 protein. Of 42,000 or so distinct CDR3 sequences listed, about 10% are singletons. This material consisted of PBMCs, taken at follow-up. All receptors derive from a female donor with early-stage non-small cell lung cancer. Both conserved end residues are part of each CDR3. D genes are given only for firm matches. Clone size is given for some rows only: seen once, a few or many times, or a class if the clone is expanded.

V gene: TRBV5-6; clone size: few; J gene: TRBJ2-5; D gene: TRBD2; CDR3 protein: CASNLRLAGQQETQYF; CDR3 DNA: TGTGCCAGCAACCTGAGGCTAGCGGGGCAACAAGAGACCCAGTACTTC
V gene: TRBV7-8; clone size: -; J gene: TRBJ2-1; D gene: TRBD2; CDR3 protein: CASSLALLAGRHNNEQFF; CDR3 DNA: TGTGCCAGCAGCTTAGCTCTTCTAGCGGGCCGGCACAACAATGAGCAGTTCTTC
V gene: TRBV7-9; clone size: -; J gene: TRBJ2-7; D gene: -; CDR3 protein: CASSDGTYEQYF; CDR3 DNA: TGTGCCAGCAGCGACGGTACCTACGAGCAGTACTTC
V gene: TRBV4-2; clone size: many; J gene: TRBJ2-6; D gene: -; CDR3 protein: CASSLTLDNAGANVLTF; CDR3 DNA: TGTGCCAGCAGCCTGACCCTGGACAATGCTGGGGCCAACGTCCTGACTTTC
V gene: TRBV6-5; clone size: -; J gene: TRBJ1-6; D gene: -; CDR3 protein: CASSTTNSPLHF; CDR3 DNA: TGTGCCAGCAGCACAACTAATTCACCCCTCCACTTT
V gene: TRBV5-1; clone size: few; J gene: TRBJ2-2; D gene: -; CDR3 protein: CASSLQTSPNTGELFF; CDR3 DNA: TGCGCCAGCAGCCTCCAAACCAGTCCTAACACCGGGGAGCTGTTTTTT
V gene: TRBV2; clone size: -; J gene: TRBJ2-5; D gene: TRBD1; CDR3 protein: CASIRGHQETQYF; CDR3 DNA: TGTGCCAGCATTAGGGGGCACCAAGAGACCCAGTACTTC
V gene: TRBV19; clone size: medium-sized; J gene: TRBJ2-3; D gene: -; CDR3 protein: CASSIGLAADTQYF; CDR3 DNA: TGTGCCAGTAGTATCGGGCTAGCAGCAGATACGCAGTATTTT
V gene: TRBV6-2/TRBV6-3; clone size: many; J gene: TRBJ2-1; D gene: -; CDR3 protein: CASRGTPQNNEQFF; CDR3 DNA: TGTGCCAGCAGAGGGACTCCACAAAACAATGAGCAGTTCTTC
V gene: TRBV28; clone size: many; J gene: TRBJ2-3; D gene: TRBD2; CDR3 protein: CASSLLGGSTQDTQYF; CDR3 DNA: TGTGCCAGCAGTTTATTGGGGGGGTCTACCCAAGATACGCAGTATTTT
V gene: TRBV19; clone size: few; J gene: TRBJ2-2; D gene: -; CDR3 protein: CAIASTGSNTGELFF; CDR3 DNA: TGTGCCATCGCTTCCACGGGGTCGAACACCGGGGAGCTGTTTTTT
V gene: TRBV10-3; clone size: few; J gene: TRBJ1-1; D gene: -; CDR3 protein: CAVQEALRTEAFF; CDR3 DNA: TGTGCCGTCCAGGAGGCGCTTCGCACTGAAGCTTTCTTT
V gene: TRBV28; clone size: many; J gene: TRBJ2-5; D gene: -; CDR3 protein: CASSLRSQETQYF; CDR3 DNA: TGTGCCAGCAGTTTGCGTTCCCAAGAGACCCAGTACTTC
V gene: TRBV10-3; clone size: -; J gene: TRBJ2-3; D gene: TRBD1; CDR3 protein: CAIRTGEGTDTQYF; CDR3 DNA: TGTGCCATCAGGACAGGGGAGGGCACAGATACGCAGTATTTT
V gene: TRBV11-2; clone size: few; J gene: TRBJ2-3; D gene: TRBD2; CDR3 protein: CASSLIRGGRDSTDTQYF; CDR3 DNA: TGTGCCAGCAGCTTAATCCGCGGGGGACGAGATAGCACAGATACGCAGTATTTT
V gene: TRBV29-1; clone size: few; J gene: TRBJ1-3; D gene: -; CDR3 protein: CSVRGEGNTIYF; CDR3 DNA: TGCAGCGTTAGAGGTGAAGGGAACACCATATATTTT
V gene: TRBV27; clone size: many; J gene: TRBJ2-7; D gene: -; CDR3 protein: CASSLWPRTRSSYEQYF; CDR3 DNA: TGTGCCAGCAGTTTATGGCCTCGGACGAGAAGCTCCTACGAGCAGTACTTC
V gene: TRBV3-1; clone size: many; J gene: TRBJ2-2; D gene: -; CDR3 protein: CASSQSHTGELFF; CDR3 DNA: TGTGCCAGCAGCCAGTCTCATACCGGGGAGCTGTTTTTT
V gene: TRBV19; clone size: -; J gene: TRBJ2-1; D gene: -; CDR3 protein: CASSIPWAVDEQFF; CDR3 DNA: TGTGCCAGTAGTATTCCCTGGGCGGTGGATGAGCAGTTCTTC
V gene: TRBV3-1; clone size: -; J gene: TRBJ2-5; D gene: -; CDR3 protein: CASSPGTAETQYF; CDR3 DNA: TGTGCCAGCAGCCCCGGGACCGCAGAGACCCAGTACTTC
V gene: TRBV7-9; clone size: few; J gene: TRBJ2-4; D gene: TRBD2; CDR3 protein: CASSLTSGGHFKAKNIQYF; CDR3 DNA: TGTGCCAGCAGCCTGACTAGCGGGGGACACTTTAAAGCCAAAAACATTCAGTACTTC
V gene: TRBV20-1; clone size: many; J gene: TRBJ1-5; D gene: TRBD1; CDR3 protein: CSASEGANQPQHF; CDR3 DNA: TGCAGTGCTTCCGAGGGGGCCAATCAGCCCCAGCATTTT
V gene: TRBV7-7; clone size: few; J gene: TRBJ1-1; D gene: -; CDR3 protein: CASSTVENTEAFF; CDR3 DNA: TGTGCTAGCAGCACAGTGGAGAACACTGAAGCTTTCTTT
V gene: TRBV20-1; clone size: few; J gene: TRBJ1-4; D gene: TRBD1; CDR3 protein: CSASGTVDEKLFF; CDR3 DNA: TGCAGTGCTTCCGGGACAGTGGATGAAAAACTGTTTTTT
V gene: TRBV6-5; clone size: -; J gene: TRBJ1-2; D gene: -; CDR3 protein: CASSYGGVNYGYTF; CDR3 DNA: TGTGCCAGCAGTTACGGTGGTGTTAACTATGGCTACACCTTC
V gene: TRBV5-8; clone size: few; J gene: TRBJ2-7; D gene: -; CDR3 protein: CASSLVGTGPYEQYF; CDR3 DNA: TGTGCCAGCAGCTTAGTCGGGACGGGTCCCTACGAGCAGTACTTC
V gene: TRBV24-1; clone size: -; J gene: TRBJ2-3; D gene: TRBD2; CDR3 protein: CATSALSSGSSTDTQYF; CDR3 DNA: TGTGCCACCAGTGCCCTCTCTAGCGGAAGTTCCACAGATACGCAGTATTTT
V gene: TRBV7-8; clone size: -; J gene: TRBJ2-1; D gene: -; CDR3 protein: CASSLGSAGRGLEFF; CDR3 DNA: TGTGCCAGCAGCTTAGGGTCCGCCGGGCGGGGGCTGGAGTTCTTC
V gene: TRBV18; clone size: many; J gene: TRBJ2-2; D gene: -; CDR3 protein: CASSLQGPTGELFF; CDR3 DNA: TGTGCCAGCTCACTACAGGGCCCAACCGGGGAGCTGTTTTTT
V gene: TRBV5-6; clone size: -; J gene: TRBJ2-5; D gene: -; CDR3 protein: CASSAFRDLGRAGETQYF; CDR3 DNA: TGTGCCAGCAGCGCCTTCCGGGACCTAGGTAGGGCTGGGGAGACCCAGTACTTC
V gene: TRBV29-1; clone size: many; J gene: TRBJ1-1; D gene: TRBD1; CDR3 protein: CSVLRQGDTEAFF; CDR3 DNA: TGCAGCGTTCTCCGACAGGGGGACACTGAAGCTTTCTTT
V gene: TRBV7-2; clone size: many; J gene: TRBJ2-1; D gene: -; CDR3 protein: CASSLHPQTEQFF; CDR3 DNA: TGTGCCAGCAGCTTGCACCCTCAAACTGAGCAGTTCTTC
V gene: TRBV6-6; clone size: -; J gene: TRBJ1-1; D gene: -; CDR3 protein: CASSPGGSTEAFF; CDR3 DNA: TGTGCCAGCAGTCCCGGGGGGTCCACTGAAGCTTTCTTT
V gene: TRBV30; clone size: many; J gene: TRBJ2-2; D gene: -; CDR3 protein: CAWSGGRVDTGELFF; CDR3 DNA: TGTGCCTGGAGTGGTGGGCGCGTTGACACCGGGGAGCTGTTTTTT
V gene: TRBV11-2; clone size: -; J gene: TRBJ2-7; D gene: -; CDR3 protein: CASSLDGGTTYEQYF; CDR3 DNA: TGTGCCAGCAGCTTAGATGGGGGGACCACCTACGAGCAGTACTTC
V gene: TRBV7-8; clone size: many; J gene: TRBJ2-2; D gene: TRBD2; CDR3 protein: CASSPRLAGGGGELFF; CDR3 DNA: TGTGCCAGCAGCCCCCGACTAGCGGGGGGCGGAGGGGAGCTGTTTTTT
V gene: TRBV7-2; clone size: few; J gene: TRBJ2-3; D gene: -; CDR3 protein: CASSLWTDTQYF; CDR3 DNA: TGTGCCAGCAGCCTGTGGACAGATACGCAGTATTTT
V gene: TRBV2; clone size: -; J gene: TRBJ2-5; D gene: -; CDR3 protein: CASTSTGETQYF; CDR3 DNA: TGTGCCAGCACCTCAACTGGAGAGACCCAGTACTTC
V gene: TRBV19; clone size: -; J gene: TRBJ2-3; D gene: TRBD2; CDR3 protein: CASSIGTRHSTDTQYF; CDR3 DNA: TGTGCCAGTAGTATAGGGACTAGACATAGCACAGATACGCAGTATTTT
V gene: TRBV29-1; clone size: many; J gene: TRBJ1-1; D gene: TRBD1; CDR3 protein: CSVEPPTGPNTEAFF; CDR3 DNA: TGCAGCGTTGAACCCCCGACAGGGCCGAACACTGAAGCTTTCTTT
V gene: TRBV20-1; clone size: -; J gene: TRBJ1-1; D gene: TRBD1; CDR3 protein: CSASAPGQGRIWTEAFF; CDR3 DNA: TGCAGTGCTAGTGCTCCGGGACAGGGGAGAATTTGGACTGAAGCTTTCTTT
V gene: TRBV7-2; clone size: few; J gene: TRBJ2-3; D gene: -; CDR3 protein: CASTRPLDTQYF; CDR3 DNA: TGTGCCAGCACCCGTCCGTTAGATACGCAGTATTTT
V gene: TRBV30; clone size: many; J gene: TRBJ1-6; D gene: -; CDR3 protein: CAWSRIETSSYNSPLHF; CDR3 DNA: TGTGCCTGGAGTCGAATCGAGACTAGCTCCTATAATTCACCCCTCCACTTT
V gene: TRBV20-1; clone size: -; J gene: TRBJ2-1; D gene: -; CDR3 protein: CSARDSTANEQFF; CDR3 DNA: TGCAGTGCTAGGGACTCAACGGCTAATGAGCAGTTCTTC
V gene: TRBV7-9; clone size: many; J gene: TRBJ2-1; D gene: -; CDR3 protein: CASSRNQGEQFF; CDR3 DNA: TGTGCCAGCAGCCGAAATCAGGGTGAGCAGTTCTTC
V gene: TRBV9; clone size: -; J gene: TRBJ2-7; D gene: TRBD1; CDR3 protein: CASSSRTGDEQYF; CDR3 DNA: TGTGCCAGCAGCTCAAGGACAGGGGACGAGCAGTACTTC
V gene: TRBV5-4; clone size: many; J gene: TRBJ2-3; D gene: TRBD2; CDR3 protein: CASSKEGLVSADTQYF; CDR3 DNA: TGTGCCAGCAGCAAGGAGGGACTAGTAAGCGCAGATACGCAGTATTTT
V gene: TRBV9; clone size: few; J gene: TRBJ2-5; D gene: TRBD2; CDR3 protein: CASSVGDTAGGTQYF; CDR3 DNA: TGTGCCAGCAGCGTAGGTGACACCGCGGGAGGAACCCAGTACTTC